This TCR beta chain was sequenced during a study of CD8 T cells in ankylosing spondylitis. Quantitative 5'-RACE with molecular barcodes was used to make the TCR beta libraries. TCRdb re-analysed the 5' RACE reads in MiXCR, keeping a single row per CDR3 protein. The table lists around 230,000 distinct CDR3 sequences, around 9.2% of them singletons. This clonotype was detected many times. Its target is not known. The CDR3 totals 21 residues. J was trimmed by 1 base and V by 5 bases; bases with no gene match: 20. Germline values: CDR1 DFQATT, CDR2 SNEGSKA (reference sequence). Findings of the study overall: Those disease-linked clones were CD8+; they were also relatively rare in peripheral blood. Fewer than ten highly homologous variants made up a TCR beta motif, and this motif appeared characteristic of ankylosing spondylitis blood. Reportedly, significant enrichment of disease-linked clones occurred in matched ankylosing spondylitis synovial fluid.

This clonotype originated in a male donor with ankylosing spondylitis or in good health (not recorded which). This chain uses TRBV20-1 with TRBJ2-1; the match to TRBD2 covers 13 bases. The sequenced sample was blood, either unsorted or a sorted T cell fraction (not recorded which). In DNA, the CDR3 is TGCAGTGCTCCGTGCCCCAGGACTAGCGGGGGACCGCTTGCATCCTACAATGAGCAGTTCTTC. This translates into CSAPCPRTSGGPLASYNEQFF.